The present T cell receptor beta chain was sequenced within a study of response to subunit inactivated influenza vaccine (dated by TCRdb to the late 2010s). Background on the whole study: To follow how T cells responded to a trivalent subunit inactivated influenza vaccine, the researchers relied on deep quantitative profiling of the T cell receptor repertoire. The paper as a whole reports these results and caveats: The authors suggested that each seasonal influenza vaccination may recruit only a limited number of new T cells.

Points on this clonotype: The antigen it binds to is not known. Within one base of it there is no much larger clone, and no base qualities were kept.

The CDR3 contains 13 residues, cysteine and phenylalanine counted. Only CDR3 DNA is held: 39 bases, read in frame from base 1. V is reduced by 3 bases and J by 6 bases, leaving a spacing of 12 bases between them. CDR1 is given as DFQATT and CDR2 as SNEGSKA, both from the germline V gene (reference sequence). Library creation used RT-PCR. The listed sequencing device is Illumina HiSeq 2500. The public sequencing data were trimmed at Q25 with fastp and processed into clonotypes with MiXCR by TCRdb, which kept only in-frame beta chains. Every CDR3 protein is listed once, alongside the most common genes and DNA of its rows. The table for this sample lists approximately 520,000 distinct CDR3 sequences; 15% to 20% of them were counted only once. The ten largest clones add up to less than 4% of the sample.

This clonotype was sampled from a man aged 45 to 75 who received an inactivated influenza vaccine. Donor details come from another sample of the same person, matched by shared clones. The sample was CD4+ T cells sorted from PBMCs, taken roughly 24 months after vaccination. The V and J genes are TRBV20-1 and TRBJ1-5, and perhaps TRBD1 as D gene, on 5 matching bases. CDR3 loop: CSASRQGSQPQHF. DNA sequence: TGCAGTGCTAGTAGGCAGGGAAGTCAGCCCCAGCATTTT.